The 12 T cell receptor beta chains below were found in one sample sequenced in a study of blood T cell repertoires in COVID-19. Sequencing used immunoSEQ multiplex PCR; TCRdb keeps in-frame clones, though not all of them. Of around 310,000 clones listed, 80% to 95% were seen once; the top ten hold roughly 7%. The source material was peripheral blood. The receptors here all came from a woman aged 25 to 45 with COVID-19, enrolled during active disease.

This rearrangement joins TRBV5-4 to TRBJ2-1; 10 bases are a match to TRBD2. V shed 4 bases, J shed 5 bases, and the junction held 9 bases outside the gene matches. Germline V gene data show CDR1 as SGHNT and CDR2 as YYREEE (reference sequence). CDR3 size: 16 residues. Here the CDR3 reads CASSPPGTSANNEQFF. The CDR3, as DNA: TGTGCCAGCAGCCCCCCCGGGACTAGCGCCAACAATGAGCAGTTCTTC.

The chain links TRBV9 to TRBJ2-5; D possibly corresponds to TRBD1 (6 bases). Between the trimmed V and J ends, which lost 0 bases and 4 bases, there was a span of 13 bases. The CDR3 is made up of 15 amino acids. Germline-derived CDR1 and CDR2 are SGDLS and YYNGEE. CDR3 DNA sequence: TGTGCCAGCAGCGTAGCTGGCAGGGGCGGAGAGACCCAGTACTTC. It codes for CASSVAGRGGETQYF.

The CDR3 DNA reads TGTGCCAGCAGCCTCAGGACCGGGACTAGTAGGTATTTT. It encodes CASSLRTGTSRYF. This chain connects TRBV14 to TRBJ2-3; 8 positions match TRBD2. Per the germline V gene, CDR1 is SGHDN and CDR2 is FVKESK. The CDR3 runs to 13 residues. Germline trimming cut 4 bases from V and 14 bases from J; bases unmatched to any gene: 11.

This rearrangement joins TRBV7-9 to TRBJ2-3; 7 bases are shared with TRBD1. The CDR3 is made up of 13 amino acids. Per germline, CDR1 SEHNR and CDR2 FQNEAQ (reference sequence). V shed 5 bases, J shed 6 bases, and the junction held 5 bases outside the gene matches. The DNA of the CDR3 is TGTGCCAGCAGCCAAGACAGGGCCGATACGCAGTATTTT. Its protein product is CASSQDRADTQYF.

The chain links TRBV4-2 to TRBJ2-7; 8 bases align to TRBD1. Trimming cost V 0 bases and J 3 bases; bases outside gene matches: 7. Germline V gives CDR1 LGHNA, CDR2 YNFKEQ. The CDR3 is made up of 16 amino acids. The CDR3 DNA follows: TGTGCCAGCAGCCAAGATATCAACAGGGGGGTCTACGAGCAGTACTTC. Amino acids: CASSQDINRGVYEQYF.

This chain uses TRBV4-1 with TRBJ2-3; 10 nucleotides line up with TRBD1. Germline V lookup: CDR1 MGHRA, CDR2 YSYEKL. The CDR3 extends over 16 amino acids. The V and J ends lost 4 bases and 0 bases, in that order; junction bases with no gene match: 4. The CDR3 protein is CASSLQGQGSTDTQYF. The CDR3 DNA is TGCGCCAGCAGCCTTCAGGGACAGGGGAGCACAGATACGCAGTATTTT.

This rearrangement joins TRBV4-1 to TRBJ1-5, with D tentatively TRBD1 (6 bases). Per germline, CDR1 MGHRA and CDR2 YSYEKL. The V gene lost 4 bases and the J gene lost 1 base, with 14 bases spanning the gap. The CDR3 totals 16 residues. The CDR3, as DNA: TGCGCCAGCAGCCCCCGTCCGGGACAAAGCAATCAGCCCCAGCATTTT. It codes for CASSPRPGQSNQPQHF.

The chain links TRBV7-9 to TRBJ1-1; D gene unclear. Looked up from germline, CDR1 is SEHNR and CDR2 is FQNEAQ (reference sequence). CDR3 length: 13 residues. V lost 5 bases to trimming and J lost 2 bases, with 9 bases between them. The CDR3 nucleotides are TGTGCCAGCAGCCGATCAGGAAACACTGAAGCTTTCTTT. Translated: CASSRSGNTEAFF.

V is TRBV28 and J is TRBJ2-7; 13 nucleotides match TRBD2. Germline loops: CDR1 MDHEN, CDR2 SYDVKM. V was pared by 3 bases and J by 4 bases, with 0 bases of the junction left unmatched. The CDR3 has 14 amino acids. The CDR3 region is CASSLTSGRYEQYF. The CDR3 nucleotides are TGTGCCAGCAGTTTGACTAGCGGGAGGTACGAGCAGTACTTC.

The chain recombines TRBV2 with TRBJ2-3; D possibly corresponds to TRBD2 (5 bases). Deletions cut 7 bases from V and 3 bases from J, with 11 bases between. This CDR3 has 13 amino acids. Germline V CDR1 and CDR2: SNHLY, FYNNEI. CDR3 loop: CASNPRGTDTQYF. CDR3 coding DNA: TGTGCCAGCAACCCTCGGGGAACAGATACGCAGTATTTT.

This chain uses TRBV30 with TRBJ2-7; TRBD2 agrees at 11 bases. Germline V gene sequence: CDR1 GTSNPN, CDR2 SVGIG (reference sequence). This CDR3 is built from 14 residues. J lost 5 bases, V lost 3 bases, and 6 bases had no gene match. The CDR3 nucleotides are TGTGCCTGGAGCGTACTAGCGGGAGTGGACGAGCAGTACTTC. It yields the protein CAWSVLAGVDEQYF.

The chain joins TRBV9 to TRBJ2-2; TRBD2 matches at 9 bases. Unmatched junction bases numbered 4, after V lost 0 bases and J lost 4 bases. Germline CDR1 is SGDLS and CDR2 is YYNGEE. The CDR3 consists of 16 residues. The DNA for the CDR3 is TGTGCCAGCAGCGTAGACGCGGGAGGGGGCACCGGGGAGCTGTTTTTT. It translates to CASSVDAGGGTGELFF.